This passage covers 27 T cell receptor beta chains from one sample sequenced in a study of blood T cell repertoires in COVID-19 (dated by TCRdb to between 2020 and 2021). Library preparation used the immunoSEQ multiplex PCR assay. Held by TCRdb, this immuneACCESS table contains in-frame sequences only and omits some clones. Under half of the omission traces to an unresolved V gene where checked; the cause of the rest is unknown. The sample contains roughly 140,000 clones, about 80% of them found a single time. The ten largest clones represent under 10% of the sample. Sequenced sample: peripheral blood. The receptors here all came from a woman at least 80 years old in a cohort sampled during active or convalescent COVID-19.

This rearrangement joins TRBV7-9 to TRBJ1-3; no clear D. Germline V gene sequence: CDR1 SEHNR, CDR2 FQNEAQ (reference sequence). The CDR3 has 15 residues. Trimming cost V 2 bases and J 0 bases, with 8 bases left between them. The CDR3 DNA reads TGTGCCAGCAGCTTATCCCTCTACTCTGGAAACACCATATATTTT. This translates into CASSLSLYSGNTIYF.

About this clone: A much larger clone lies a single base off, so this may be a read error. In nucleotides, the CDR3 is TGTGCCAGCAGCCCACTCCCCGGGGAGCTGTTTTTT. The encoded protein is CASSPLPGELFF. This rearrangement joins TRBV2 to TRBJ2-2; D is uncertain. The CDR3 spans 12 residues. With 6 bases removed from V and 6 bases from J, the gap between germline ends came to 8 bases. Germline V lookup: CDR1 SNHLY, CDR2 FYNNEI.

The chain is built from TRBV7-9 and TRBJ1-2; the D gene is possibly TRBD1 (5 bases). Looked up from germline, CDR1 is SEHNR and CDR2 is FQNEAQ (reference sequence). This CDR3 has 15 amino acids. Trimming stripped 4 bases from V and 4 bases from J, with 16 bases between. The CDR3 DNA reads TGTGCCAGCAGCTCCGTGGGGCAGGGAGGCTATGGCTACACCTTC. This sequence encodes CASSSVGQGGYGYTF.

The chain links TRBV29-1 to TRBJ2-2, with D possibly being TRBD2 (5 bases). In germline, CDR1 is SQVTM, CDR2 ANQGSEA. Trimming left V 4 bases short and J 5 bases short, with 11 bases between. This CDR3 region has 13 residues. The CDR3 here is CSVADLETGELFF. DNA of the CDR3: TGCAGCGTTGCGGACTTAGAGACCGGGGAGCTGTTTTTT.

This rearrangement joins TRBV7-2 to TRBJ2-1; 10 bases fit TRBD2. This CDR3 spans 15 amino acids. Losses at the gene ends were 5 bases for V and 4 bases for J; bases not matched to a gene: 5. Germline V gives CDR1 SGHTA, CDR2 FQGNSA. The CDR3 spells CASSISGGWYNEQFF. CDR3 bases: TGTGCCAGCAGCATTAGCGGGGGGTGGTACAATGAGCAGTTCTTC. Combining the CDR3 with reference TRBV7-2 and TRBJ2-1 gives the whole variable domain GAGVSQSPSNKVTEKGKDVELRCDPISGHTALYWYRQSLGQGLEFLIYFQGNSAPDKSGLPSDRFSAERTGGSVSTLTIQRTQQEDSAVYLCASSISGGWYNEQFFGPGTRLTVL.

This clone was recorded only once. The CDR3 coding sequence is TGTGCCAGCTCACGGACAGTTAGCTCCTACGAGCAGTACGTC. It specifies CASSRTVSSYEQYV. The chain combines TRBV18 with TRBJ2-7; weak D call: TRBD1 (6 bases). This CDR3 contains 14 residues. V lost 4 bases and J 0 bases, leaving 10 bases between the germline ends. Germline loops: CDR1 KGHSH, CDR2 LQKENI.

This chain uses TRBV2 with TRBJ1-4, with TRBD1 matching over 10 bases. The germline gives CDR1 SNHLY, CDR2 FYNNEI. Trimming cost V 4 bases and J 7 bases; bases outside gene matches: 3. There are 14 residues in the CDR3. The CDR3 loop reads CASSVDRGPEKLFF. The DNA of the CDR3 is TGTGCCAGCAGTGTTGACAGGGGGCCTGAAAAACTGTTTTTT.

The V gene is TRBV2, the J gene TRBJ1-5; 8 nucleotides align to TRBD1. This CDR3 has 13 amino acids. The J segment lost 6 bases and the V segment lost 5 bases, leaving 3 bases of the junction unmatched. Germline values: CDR1 SNHLY, CDR2 FYNNEI. CDR3 nucleotides: TGTGCCAGCAGTACGGACAGGGCTCAGCCCCAGCATTTT. It encodes CASSTDRAQPQHF.

The J gene is TRBJ2-1, the V gene TRBV20-1, with 10 bases fitting TRBD2. The CDR3 runs to 14 residues. Germline trimming cut 3 bases from V and 4 bases from J; bases unmatched to any gene: 3. The germline V gene has CDR1 DFQATT and CDR2 SNEGSKA (reference sequence). CDR3 bases: TGCAGTGCTAGTCCTAGCGGGGGATACAATGAGCAGTTCTTC. It specifies CSASPSGGYNEQFF.

This clone was counted once. Here the CDR3 DNA reads TGTGCCAGCAGTGAAACGACTGGACAAGAGACCCAGTACTTC. Translation gives CASSETTGQETQYF. This chain joins TRBV2 and TRBJ2-5, with D unclear. In germline, CDR1 is SNHLY, CDR2 FYNNEI. V was shortened by 2 bases and J by 2 bases, with 9 bases between the two germline ends. This CDR3 is 14 amino acids long.

The V call is TRBV9, the J call TRBJ2-7; 8 bases are a match to TRBD2. This CDR3 comprises 15 residues. Germline V gene sequence: CDR1 SGDLS, CDR2 YYNGEE. V lost 0 bases and J lost 2; bases outside the gene matches: 4. The CDR3 loop reads CASSVGAGEPYEQYF. The CDR3 DNA is TGTGCCAGCAGCGTAGGAGCGGGGGAACCCTACGAGCAGTACTTC.

The V gene is TRBV19, the J gene TRBJ2-7; 9 bases are a match to TRBD2. The germline CDR1 and CDR2 sequences are LNHDA and SQIVND (reference sequence). The length of the CDR3 is 14 residues. After removal of 4 bases from V and 5 bases from J, the junction contained 6 bases not matched to a gene. The CDR3 nucleotides read TGTGCCAGTAGTACCGGACTAGCGTCCAACGAGCAGTACGTC. As protein: CASSTGLASNEQYV.

The chain combines TRBV9 with TRBJ1-6, with 9 bases that match TRBD1. The CDR3 totals 15 residues. V gave up 3 bases and J gave up 14 bases; unmatched junction bases: 12. Germline CDR1 SGDLS, CDR2 YYNGEE. The DNA of the CDR3 is TGTGCCAGCAGCGCCGAAGACAGGGGGGATAGGACCCTCCACTTT. Translated, it gives CASSAEDRGDRTLHF.

This chain uses TRBV2 with TRBJ1-1, with TRBD1 as a possible D gene (5 bases). With 6 bases removed from V and 1 base from J, the gap between germline ends came to 9 bases. This CDR3 has 13 amino acids. CDR1 and CDR2 from the germline V gene are SNHLY and FYNNEI. The CDR3 nucleotides are TGTGCCAGCAGGACAGAACAGAACACTGAAGCTTTCTTT. Translated: CASRTEQNTEAFF.

In its sample, this clone was seen once. This rearrangement joins TRBV7-2 to TRBJ2-5; the match to TRBD2 covers 13 bases. Germline V gene data show CDR1 as SGHTA and CDR2 as FQGNSA. This CDR3 region has 16 residues. J was trimmed by 4 bases and V by 5 bases; bases with no gene match: 7. The DNA for the CDR3 is TGTGCCAGCAGCGACCCGGGACTAGCGGGGCTAGAGACCCAGTACTTC. Its protein is CASSDPGLAGLETQYF.

CDR3 loop: CASRPRQGSGANVLTF. DNA for the CDR3: TGCGCCAGCAGACCTAGACAGGGCTCTGGGGCCAACGTCCTGACTTTC. The genes are TRBV5-1 and TRBJ2-6, with 7 nucleotides matching TRBD1. This CDR3 contains 16 residues. Germline V gene lookup returns CDR1 SGHRS and CDR2 YFSETQ. V shed 5 bases, J shed 0 bases, and the junction held 5 bases outside the gene matches.

The rearrangement links TRBV19 to TRBJ1-2, with 10 bases fitting TRBD1. V was pared by 4 bases and J by 6 bases, with 5 bases of the junction left unmatched. The CDR3 sequence is 14 residues long. Germline lookup yields CDR1 LNHDA and CDR2 SQIVND (reference sequence). The CDR3 region has the DNA TGTGCCAGTAGTAAAGGACAGGGGGTCAATGGCTACACCTTC. Translating it yields CASSKGQGVNGYTF.

The CDR3 spells CASKGRGPSTDTQYF. The CDR3 DNA is TGTGCCAGCAAGGGGCGGGGGCCGAGCACAGATACGCAGTATTTT. The rearrangement joins TRBV28 to TRBJ2-3; a possible D gene is TRBD2 (7 bases). CDR1 and CDR2 from the germline V gene are MDHEN and SYDVKM. V was clipped by 7 bases and J by 0 bases, with 14 bases between them. The CDR3 has 15 amino acids.

The chain is built from TRBV3-1 (or the pseudogene TRBV3-2) and TRBJ2-3; TRBD2 aligns across 9 bases. V lost 0 bases to trimming and J lost 2 bases; unmatched junction nucleotides: 12. Per germline, CDR1 LGHDT and CDR2 YNNKEL (reference sequence). The CDR3 sequence is 19 residues long. DNA for the CDR3: TGTGCCAGCAGCCAAGATGACACGATTGGCGGGGGGGCCACAGATACGCAGTATTTT. It translates to CASSQDDTIGGGATDTQYF.

The chain recombines TRBV3-1 (or the pseudogene TRBV3-2) with TRBJ2-2; D remains unclear. The CDR3 is 13 amino acids. Trimming removed 0 bases at V and 6 bases at J, with 5 bases between. The germline gives CDR1 LGHDT, CDR2 YNNKEL (reference sequence). The CDR3 coding sequence is TGTGCCAGCAGCCAAGATATTTCCGGGGAGCTGTTTTTT. Protein: CASSQDISGELFF.

The chain couples TRBV18 to TRBJ1-2; no clear D. Germline V gene data show CDR1 as KGHSH and CDR2 as LQKENI. There are 13 residues in the CDR3. Trimming took off 3 bases at V and 0 bases at J, with 5 bases between the two ends. The DNA of the CDR3 is TGTGCCAGCTCACCCGGGGCTAACTATGGCTACACCTTC. Encoded protein: CASSPGANYGYTF.

The chain links TRBV18 to TRBJ1-5; 8 nucleotides line up with TRBD1. The CDR3 loop spans 15 amino acids. The V gene end was trimmed by 2 bases and the J gene end by 2 bases; junction bases not matched to a gene: 2. CDR1 and CDR2 (germline): KGHSH, LQKENI. CDR3 loop: CASSPGTGGNQPQHF. The CDR3 region has the DNA TGTGCCAGCTCACCAGGGACAGGTGGCAATCAGCCCCAGCATTTT.

In this sample, this clone turned up a few times. The V gene is TRBV9, the J gene TRBJ1-2, with 7 bases lining up with TRBD1. CDR3 length: 14 amino acids. Germline V gives CDR1 SGDLS, CDR2 YYNGEE. V lost 4 bases, J lost 8 bases, and 11 bases stayed unmatched. The CDR3 region is CASSTRQGGGGYTF. DNA for the CDR3: TGTGCCAGCAGCACTCGACAGGGAGGAGGGGGCTACACCTTC.

The CDR3 reads CASNQQGAGGELFF. The CDR3 DNA reads TGTGCCAGCAATCAACAGGGGGCAGGCGGGGAGCTGTTTTTT. The chain uses TRBV2 and TRBJ2-2; 9 bases are shared with TRBD1. Trimming at V came to 7 bases and at J to 7 bases, leaving 7 bases not matched to a gene. Germline V gene sequence: CDR1 SNHLY, CDR2 FYNNEI. This CDR3 contains 14 residues.

This clone was recorded a few times. The chain joins TRBV21-1 to TRBJ2-3; the DNA was not used to check the table's D call, TRBD2. TRBV21-1 is flagged as a pseudogene. The CDR3 is 16 amino acids. CDR3 sequence (DNA): TGTGCCAGCAGCAAACGGCCGGACTACAGCACAGATACGCAGTATTTT. It is translated as CASSKRPDYSTDTQYF.

This chain connects TRBV28 to TRBJ1-1, with D unclear. In germline, CDR1 is MDHEN, CDR2 SYDVKM. Deletions cut 6 bases from V and 0 bases from J, with 8 bases between. CDR3 size: 13 residues. The CDR3 DNA is TGTGCCAGCAGGCCCCGGGTGAACACTGAAGCTTTCTTT. It encodes CASRPRVNTEAFF. The variable domain in full, completed from reference TRBV28 and TRBJ1-1, reads DVKVTQSSRYLVKRTGEKVFLECVQDMDHENMFWYRQDPGLGLRLIYFSYDVKMKEKGDIPEGYSVSREKKERFSLILESASTNQTSMYLCASRPRVNTEAFFGQGTRLTVV.

V and J are TRBV7-9 and TRBJ2-2, with D possibly being TRBD2 (7 bases). Trimming shortened V by 1 base and J by 11 bases, and 11 bases separated the two germline ends. The CDR3 is 13 residues long. Germline V gene data show CDR1 as SEHNR and CDR2 as FQNEAQ (reference sequence). The CDR3, as DNA: TGTGCCAGCAGCTTAGTCGGGGGGACAGAGCTGTTTTTT. Protein product: CASSLVGGTELFF.